The 20 T cell receptor beta chains presented below share a single source sample, sequenced in a study of graft-versus-host responses after intestinal transplantation. The data were produced by immunoSEQ multiplex PCR, yet TCRdb's version contains in-frame clones alone and is incomplete. Of roughly 77,000 clones in the sample, about 89% are singletons; the top ten hold roughly 2.6%. Antigens of these TCRs are unknown. The starting material was unstimulated CD8+ T cells sorted from spleen or lymph node cells, obtained before intestinal transplant. Receptors originate from a human donor who received an intestinal transplant.

The CDR3 is CASSRDSGINTGELFF. CDR3 DNA sequence: TGTGCCAGCAGCCGAGATAGCGGGATCAACACCGGGGAGCTGTTTTTT. This chain uses TRBV9 with TRBJ2-2, with 8 bases identical to TRBD2. The CDR3 is 16 amino acids. V lost 4 bases to trimming and J lost 2 bases; unmatched junction nucleotides: 7. CDR1 is SGDLS, CDR2 YYNGEE, per germline.

This chain links TRBV28 with TRBJ2-5, with 7 positions matching TRBD2. Germline CDR1 reads MDHEN; CDR2 reads SYDVKM. The CDR3 totals 14 residues. V gave up 3 bases and J gave up 1 base; unmatched junction bases: 2. CDR3 bases: TGTGCCAGCAGTTTGGCTAGCGGCCAAGAGACCCAGTACTTC. Translating it yields CASSLASGQETQYF.

V is TRBV27 and J is TRBJ2-7; possible D gene TRBD1, 6 bases. Germline assignment: CDR1 MNHEY and CDR2 SMNVEV (reference sequence). This CDR3 spans 18 amino acids. Trimming stripped 5 bases from V and 1 base from J, with 24 bases between. The CDR3 spells CASSPRPVYFRGSYEQYF. The CDR3 coding sequence is TGTGCCAGCAGTCCCCGCCCTGTCTACTTTAGGGGGTCCTACGAGCAGTACTTC.

The chain joins TRBV9 to TRBJ2-7, with 9 nucleotides matching TRBD1. The J segment lost 3 bases and the V segment lost 0 bases, leaving 1 base of the junction unmatched. Germline loops: CDR1 SGDLS, CDR2 YYNGEE. This CDR3 is 14 amino acids long. The chain's CDR3 is CASSVGGQGYEQYF. The CDR3 DNA follows: TGTGCCAGCAGCGTAGGGGGACAGGGCTACGAGCAGTACTTC.

The gene calls are TRBV9 and TRBJ2-7; D possibly corresponds to TRBD2 (5 bases). In germline, CDR1 is SGDLS, CDR2 YYNGEE. V was clipped by 3 bases and J by 7 bases, with 20 bases between them. CDR3 length: 15 amino acids. CDR3 sequence (DNA): TGTGCCAGCAGCGCCGGGGATAGCCTGGTAGAGGAGCAGTACTTC. Translation gives CASSAGDSLVEEQYF.

V and J are TRBV2 and TRBJ2-5; a weak D match, TRBD2 (6 bases). The V gene lost 6 bases and the J gene lost 4 bases, with 12 bases spanning the gap. The V gene's germline CDR1 is SNHLY and CDR2 FYNNEI. The CDR3 consists of 13 residues. As DNA, the CDR3 is TGTGCCAGCAGGACTAGATGGGGAGAGACCCAGTACTTC. Its protein product is CASRTRWGETQYF.

V gene TRBV7-9 combines with J gene TRBJ2-7; 9 bases are a match to TRBD1. After removal of 5 bases from V and 7 bases from J, the junction contained 6 bases not matched to a gene. The CDR3 is made up of 13 amino acids. Looked up from germline, CDR1 is SEHNR and CDR2 is FQNEAQ (reference sequence). CDR3 sequence: CASSLTGGGEQYF. CDR3 in DNA: TGTGCCAGCAGCCTGACAGGGGGTGGGGAGCAGTACTTC. The variable domain in full, completed from reference TRBV7-9 and TRBJ2-7, reads DTGVSQNPRHKITKRGQNVTFRCDPISEHNRLYWYRQTLGQGPEFLTYFQNEAQLEKSRLLSDRFSAERPKGSFSTLEIQRTEQGDSAMYLCASSLTGGGEQYFGPGTRLTVT.

This chain connects TRBV15 to TRBJ2-1; 7 bases fit TRBD1. V trimming: 0 bases; J trimming: 2 bases; junction bases outside the gene matches: 1. The CDR3 totals 15 residues. Germline loops: CDR1 LNHNV, CDR2 YYDKDF (reference sequence). DNA for the CDR3: TGTGCCACCAGCAGAGATGGGACAGCCTACAATGAGCAGTTCTTC. It is translated as CATSRDGTAYNEQFF.

The chain has TRBV28 and TRBJ2-1; perhaps TRBD2 as D (7 bases). Germline assignment: CDR1 MDHEN and CDR2 SYDVKM. The CDR3 runs to 13 residues. Trimming removed 6 bases from V and 10 bases from J, with 16 bases in between. DNA for the CDR3: TGTGCCAGCAGCATAGGGGGGGCCAGGGAGCAGTTCTTC. Its translation is CASSIGGAREQFF. Full variable domain (outside the CDR3, taken from reference TRBV28 and TRBJ2-1): DVKVTQSSRYLVKRTGEKVFLECVQDMDHENMFWYRQDPGLGLRLIYFSYDVKMKEKGDIPEGYSVSREKKERFSLILESASTNQTSMYLCASSIGGAREQFFGPGTRLTVL.

The V and J genes are TRBV6-1 and TRBJ2-1; 7 bases fit TRBD1. The V segment lost 2 bases and the J segment 4 bases; nucleotides outside the gene matches: 8. This CDR3 region has 16 residues. Germline values: CDR1 MNHNS, CDR2 SASEGT. In DNA, the CDR3 is TGTGCCAGCAGTGAACCTTGGACAGGTAGTTACAATGAGCAGTTCTTC. Amino acids: CASSEPWTGSYNEQFF.

This chain uses TRBV7-2 with TRBJ2-2; TRBD1 aligns across 7 bases. V was pared by 6 bases and J by 5 bases, with 6 bases of the junction left unmatched. This CDR3 is 14 amino acids long. Germline assignment: CDR1 SGHTA and CDR2 FQGNSA. The CDR3 loop is CASSKSGGTGELFF. CDR3 coding DNA: TGTGCCAGCAGTAAATCAGGGGGTACCGGGGAGCTGTTTTTT. Filled out from reference TRBV7-2 and TRBJ2-2, the complete variable domain reads GAGVSQSPSNKVTEKGKDVELRCDPISGHTALYWYRQSLGQGLEFLIYFQGNSAPDKSGLPSDRFSAERTGGSVSTLTIQRTQQEDSAVYLCASSKSGGTGELFFGEGSRLTVL.

The CDR3 loop reads CASSFRTGAYTEAFF. DNA of the CDR3: TGTGCCAGCAGTTTCCGAACAGGAGCATACACTGAAGCTTTCTTT. The V gene is TRBV27, the J gene TRBJ1-1, with D perhaps matching TRBD1 (5 bases). The V gene lost 3 bases and the J gene lost 3 bases, with 14 bases spanning the gap. This CDR3 has 15 residues. Germline values: CDR1 MNHEY, CDR2 SMNVEV (reference sequence).

The chain combines TRBV27 with TRBJ2-5; tentatively, D is TRBD1 (6 bases). Germline loops: CDR1 MNHEY, CDR2 SMNVEV (reference sequence). The CDR3 extends over 16 amino acids. Trimming stripped 5 bases from V and 5 bases from J, with 21 bases between. CDR3 protein: CASSPDVWGRVETQYF. CDR3 sequence (DNA): TGTGCCAGCAGTCCGGACGTTTGGGGGCGCGTCGAGACCCAGTACTTC.

This clone is a singleton in its sample. This chain uses TRBV5-6 with TRBJ2-1, with 9 bases lining up with TRBD1. V was clipped by 5 bases and J by 0 bases; unmatched bases: 15. Germline V gives CDR1 SGHDT, CDR2 YYEEEE. The CDR3 extends over 19 amino acids. CDR3 residues: CASSRGQGRPRSSYNEQFF. CDR3 in DNA: TGTGCCAGCAGTAGAGGACAGGGGCGCCCGAGGAGCTCCTACAATGAGCAGTTCTTC.

This chain uses TRBV6-5 with TRBJ2-5; D may match TRBD1 or TRBD2 (5 bases each). The end of the DNA is better explained by TRBJ2-7, so the J call may be wrong. This CDR3 is built from 13 residues. From germline, CDR1 is MNHEY and CDR2 SVGAGI. CDR3 nucleotide sequence: TGTGCCAGCAGTTACTCGGGGGACTACGAGCAGTACTTC. Translation gives CASSYSGDYEQYF.

The V gene is TRBV10-3, the J gene TRBJ2-2; tentative D call: TRBD2 (5 bases). Germline values: CDR1 ENHRY, CDR2 SYGVKD. Trimming took 6 bases from V and 8 from J, leaving 25 bases between them. This CDR3 comprises 17 residues. This CDR3 reads CAISSPEVGGLTGELFF. CDR3 sequence (DNA): TGTGCCATCAGCTCCCCCGAGGTCGGTGGACTGACTGGGGAGCTGTTTTTT.

The chain is built from TRBV7-6 and TRBJ2-7, with 7 bases fitting TRBD2. In germline, CDR1 is SGHVS, CDR2 FNYEAQ. The CDR3 contains 15 residues. J was trimmed by 2 bases and V by 5 bases; bases with no gene match: 9. In DNA, the CDR3 is TGTGCCAGCAGCCCGGCGGGGGACGAGCCCTACGAGCAGTACTTC. Amino acids: CASSPAGDEPYEQYF.

This rearrangement joins TRBV5-4 to TRBJ2-7; 7 bases map to TRBD2. In germline, CDR1 is SGHNT, CDR2 YYREEE (reference sequence). CDR3 length equals 15 residues. J gave up 0 bases and V 2 bases, and 5 bases lay outside the gene matches. The CDR3: CASSFGRETSYEQYF. CDR3 nucleotides: TGTGCCAGCAGCTTCGGGCGGGAGACCTCCTACGAGCAGTACTTC.

This chain joins TRBV2 and TRBJ2-5; D not resolved. The CDR3 totals 15 residues. V lost 3 bases, J lost 3 bases, and 14 bases lay in between. CDR1 is SNHLY and CDR2 is FYNNEI in the germline V gene. CDR3 amino acids: CASSDSFFRKETQYF. The CDR3 region has the DNA TGTGCCAGCAGTGATTCCTTTTTCAGAAAAGAGACCCAGTACTTC.

V is TRBV5-8 and J is TRBJ2-7, with TRBD2 identical over 8 bases. The CDR3 length is 14 residues. Germline V lookup: CDR1 SGHTS, CDR2 YDEGEE. V was pared by 2 bases and J by 3 bases, with 4 bases of the junction left unmatched. The chain's CDR3 is CASSLAGERYEQYF. Here the CDR3 DNA reads TGTGCCAGCAGCTTAGCGGGAGAGCGCTACGAGCAGTACTTC.